The 2 T cell receptor beta chains below all came from one sample that was sequenced in a study of tumor-infiltrating lymphocytes in oesophageal squamous cell carcinoma. TCRdb recomputed calls from the PCR reads with MiXCR, one row per CDR3 protein. The sample records some 15,000 distinct CDR3 sequences, 46% being singletons. The sequencing input was blood. All receptors derive from a male donor with esophageal squamous cell carcinoma.

The chain employs TRBV6-6 and TRBJ1-2; no firm D call. CDR3 length: 14 amino acids. V dropped 2 bases and J dropped 4 bases, with 11 bases sitting between them. CDR1 is MNHNY, CDR2 SVGAGI, per germline (reference sequence). The CDR3 sequence: CASSYGRQTYGYTF. In DNA form, the CDR3 reads TGTGCCAGCAGTTACGGGAGACAAACCTATGGCTACACCTTC.

This clonotype came up a few times. The V gene is TRBV19, the J gene TRBJ2-3; 10 bases map to TRBD2. Matching the DNA end better, TRBJ2-7 makes the J call doubtful. The CDR3 runs to 14 residues. Germline CDR1 and CDR2: LNHDA and SQIVND (reference sequence). The CDR3 protein is CASSPGLAIYEQYF. The CDR3 nucleotides read TGTGCCAGTAGTCCGGGACTAGCGATCTACGAGCAGTACTTC.